A selection of T cell receptor beta chains follows, all from one sample in a study of blood T cell repertoires in COVID-19. Profiled with immunoSEQ multiplex PCR; TCRdb holds only in-frame clones, not every one. Of 95,000 to 150,000 clones listed, 70% to 90% are singletons. The sequenced sample was peripheral blood. The receptors were sampled from a man aged 35-49 years with acute or convalescent COVID-19. Each CDR3 is given with its conserved first and last residue. Each record gives: D gene, V gene, clone size, J gene, CDR3 protein, CDR3 DNA. A D gene is named only where the DNA matches it firmly. Rows may omit the clone size; those that give it use once, few, many or a size class.

D: .; V: TRBV9; size: .; J: TRBJ2-1; CDR3: CASSVGEANEQFF; DNA: TGTGCCAGCAGCGTAGGGGAGGCCAATGAGCAGTTCTTC
D: .; V: TRBV11-3; size: .; J: TRBJ2-3; CDR3: CASSLSSRDTQYF; DNA: TGTGCCAGCAGCTTAAGCTCGAGAGATACGCAGTATTTT
D: .; V: TRBV13; size: .; J: TRBJ1-4; CDR3: CASSLRTATNEKLFF; DNA: TGTGCCAGCAGCCTAAGGACAGCAACTAATGAAAAACTGTTTTTT
D: .; V: TRBV5-1; size: once; J: TRBJ2-7; CDR3: CASRLKTASYEQYF; DNA: TGCGCCAGCAGGCTGAAGACAGCCTCCTACGAGCAGTACTTC
D: .; V: TRBV6-6; size: .; J: TRBJ2-2; CDR3: CASSTTVTGELFF; DNA: TGTGCCAGCAGTACGACAGTCACCGGGGAGCTGTTTTTT
D: TRBD1; V: TRBV5-4; size: .; J: TRBJ2-7; CDR3: CASSSRDRESSYEQYF; DNA: TGTGCCAGCAGCTCCCGGGACAGGGAGAGCTCCTACGAGCAGTACTTC
D: .; V: TRBV11-2; size: .; J: TRBJ1-6; CDR3: CASSQERVNSPLHF; DNA: TGTGCCAGCAGCCAAGAGAGGGTTAATTCACCCCTCCACTTT
D: .; V: TRBV19; size: .; J: TRBJ2-5; CDR3: CASSIGQGEETQYF; DNA: TGTGCCAGTAGTATCGGGCAGGGTGAGGAGACCCAGTACTTC
D: TRBD1; V: TRBV19; size: .; J: TRBJ1-2; CDR3: CASSIVQGDGYTF; DNA: TGTGCCAGTAGTATAGTCCAGGGGGATGGCTACACCTTC
D: .; V: TRBV7-6; size: .; J: TRBJ2-7; CDR3: CASSGDLTLGGEQYF; DNA: TGTGCCAGCAGCGGGGACTTAACCCTGGGGGGCGAGCAGTACTTC
D: .; V: TRBV6-5; size: many; J: TRBJ1-2; CDR3: CASRRQGGYTF; DNA: TGTGCCAGCAGACGCCAGGGAGGCTACACCTTC
D: .; V: TRBV9; size: .; J: TRBJ1-2; CDR3: CASSVGQYGYTF; DNA: TGTGCCAGCAGCGTAGGGCAGTATGGCTACACCTTC
D: .; V: TRBV19; size: .; J: TRBJ1-4; CDR3: CASSMESTGTNEKLFF; DNA: TGTGCCAGTAGTATGGAGTCGACAGGAACTAATGAAAAACTGTTTTTT
D: TRBD2; V: TRBV6-5; size: once; J: TRBJ2-7; CDR3: CASSPGLAAGYEQYF; DNA: TGTGCCAGCAGTCCAGGACTAGCGGCCGGCTACGAGCAGTACTTC
D: .; V: TRBV10-3; size: .; J: TRBJ1-1; CDR3: CAISEATTGEAFF; DNA: TGTGCCATCAGTGAGGCAACGACGGGTGAAGCTTTCTTT
D: TRBD2; V: TRBV3-1/TRBV3-2; size: .; J: TRBJ2-1; CDR3: CASSPLAGGFNEQFF; DNA: TGTGCCAGCAGCCCCCTGGCGGGAGGGTTCAATGAGCAGTTCTTC
D: .; V: TRBV15; size: .; J: TRBJ1-2; CDR3: CATSREEYGYTF; DNA: TGTGCCACCAGCAGGGAGGAGTATGGCTACACCTTC
D: TRBD1; V: TRBV30; size: .; J: TRBJ2-5; CDR3: CAWDRGPSGETQYF; DNA: TGTGCCTGGGACAGGGGGCCCTCGGGAGAGACCCAGTACTTC
D: .; V: TRBV5-5; size: .; J: TRBJ2-7; CDR3: CASSLAGGATTFEQYF; DNA: TGTGCCAGCAGCCTCGCAGGTGGGGCCACCACTTTTGAGCAGTACTTC
D: .; V: TRBV4-1; size: .; J: TRBJ2-2; CDR3: CASSPQGSTGELFF; DNA: TGCGCCAGCAGCCCGCAGGGGTCCACCGGGGAGCTGTTTTTT
D: .; V: TRBV4-1; size: .; J: TRBJ2-7; CDR3: CASSQDSPTSRGSYEQYF; DNA: TGCGCCAGCAGCCAAGATTCCCCTACTAGCCGGGGTTCCTACGAGCAGTACTTC
D: TRBD1; V: TRBV6-5; size: .; J: TRBJ1-2; CDR3: CASRPTGANGYTF; DNA: TGTGCCAGCAGACCCACAGGGGCTAATGGCTACACCTTC
D: TRBD2; V: TRBV27; size: .; J: TRBJ2-4; CDR3: CASSYHGGDKNIQYF; DNA: TGTGCCAGCAGTTACCACGGGGGGGACAAAAACATTCAGTACTTC